The 3 T cell receptor beta chains below were found in one sample sequenced in a study of lymphopenia after photon versus proton radiotherapy. Profiling relied on immunoSEQ multiplex PCR, and the TCRdb table lists in-frame clones only, not all of them. This table has 25,000 to 35,000 clones, almost 90% appearing once. The material sequenced was peripheral blood, taken from a patient treated with photon-based radiotherapy. The receptors here all came from a woman aged 45-65 years with pancreatic cancer.

V is TRBV11-2 and J is TRBJ1-1, with no clear D. The V end lost 2 bases, the J end lost 4 bases, and 11 bases lay between the germline ends. The CDR3 consists of 14 residues. CDR1 SGHAT and CDR2 FQNNGV come from the germline V gene. The CDR3 DNA follows: TGTGCCAGCAGCTTAATTCTGGGTTCCACTGAAGCTTTCTTT. Translating gives CASSLILGSTEAFF.

The chain combines TRBV19 with TRBJ2-7; 14 bases line up with TRBD2. The CDR3 extends over 17 amino acids. The V gene's germline CDR1 is LNHDA and CDR2 SQIVND (reference sequence). V was clipped by 3 bases and J by 5 bases; unmatched bases: 9. CDR3 nucleotide sequence: TGTGCCAGTAGTATTAGGTCCGTGGGACTAGCGGGAGACGAGCAGTACTTC. Its translation is CASSIRSVGLAGDEQYF.

V and J are TRBV5-5 and TRBJ2-1; the match to TRBD1 covers 9 bases. CDR3 length: 15 residues. V was pared by 4 bases and J by 0 bases, with 2 bases of the junction left unmatched. Germline CDR1 reads SGHKS; CDR2 reads YYEKEE (reference sequence). The DNA of the CDR3 is TGTGCCAGCAGCCTGGGACAGGGCTCCTACAATGAGCAGTTCTTC. Translated: CASSLGQGSYNEQFF.